This entry concerns a single TCR beta chain. The data are from a study of Graves' ophthalmopathy and Graves' hyperthyroidism. Germline-derived CDR1 and CDR2 are SGHTA and FQGNSA. V was cut by 3 bases and J by 1 base, with 15 bases left in between. CDR3 size: 16 residues. RNA transcripts were the source from which TCR beta CDR3 regions were amplified. HTBI primers primed a first-round RT-PCR, and a second-round multiplex PCR followed. TCRdb reanalysed the multiplex PCR reads using MiXCR and keeps one entry per CDR3 protein. The data show about 410,000 distinct CDR3 sequences, with 15% to 20% seen just once and 1.6% held by the top ten. Ophthalmopathy in the donors was of moderate-to-severe activity, with CAS ≥3, NOSPECS ≥4 and duration under 3 months.

The rearrangement joins TRBV7-2 to TRBJ2-5; D tentatively fits TRBD1 or TRBD2 (5 bases each). The material sequenced was peripheral blood. This TCR was sampled from a woman aged 18-29 years with Graves' ophthalmopathy. CDR3 residues: CASSFPGTRSQETQYF. Written as DNA, the CDR3 is TGTGCCAGCAGCTTCCCCGGGACCCGTAGCCAAGAGACCCAGTACTTC.